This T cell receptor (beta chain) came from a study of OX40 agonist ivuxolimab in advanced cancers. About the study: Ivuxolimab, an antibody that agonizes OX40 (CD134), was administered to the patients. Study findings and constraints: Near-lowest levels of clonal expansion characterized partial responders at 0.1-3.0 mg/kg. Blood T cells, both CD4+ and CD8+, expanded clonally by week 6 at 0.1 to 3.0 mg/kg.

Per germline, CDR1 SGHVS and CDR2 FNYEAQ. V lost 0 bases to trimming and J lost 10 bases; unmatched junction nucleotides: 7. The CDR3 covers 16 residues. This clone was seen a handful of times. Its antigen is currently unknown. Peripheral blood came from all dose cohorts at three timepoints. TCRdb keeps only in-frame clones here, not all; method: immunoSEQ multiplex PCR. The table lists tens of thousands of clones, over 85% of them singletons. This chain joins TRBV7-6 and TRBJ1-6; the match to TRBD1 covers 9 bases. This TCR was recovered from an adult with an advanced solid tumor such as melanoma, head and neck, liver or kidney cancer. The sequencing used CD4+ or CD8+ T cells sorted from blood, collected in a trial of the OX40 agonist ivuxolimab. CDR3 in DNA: TGTGCCAGCAGCTTAGCCCCGACAGGGGGAGGCTCACCCCTCCACTTT. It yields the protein CASSLAPTGGGSPLHF.